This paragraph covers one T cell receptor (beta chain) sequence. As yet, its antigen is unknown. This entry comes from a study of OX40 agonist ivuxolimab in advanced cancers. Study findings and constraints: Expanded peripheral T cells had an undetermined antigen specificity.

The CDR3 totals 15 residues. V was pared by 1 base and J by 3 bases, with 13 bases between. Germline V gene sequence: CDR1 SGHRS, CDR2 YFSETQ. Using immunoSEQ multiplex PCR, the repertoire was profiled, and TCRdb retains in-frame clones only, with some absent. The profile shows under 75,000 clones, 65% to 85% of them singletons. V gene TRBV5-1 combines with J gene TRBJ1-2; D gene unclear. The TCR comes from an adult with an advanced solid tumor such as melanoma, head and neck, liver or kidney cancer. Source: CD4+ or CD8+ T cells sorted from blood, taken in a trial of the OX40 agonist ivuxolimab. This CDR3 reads CASSLFIGSDYGYTF. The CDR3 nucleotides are TGCGCCAGCAGCTTGTTTATCGGATCGGACTATGGCTACACCTTC.